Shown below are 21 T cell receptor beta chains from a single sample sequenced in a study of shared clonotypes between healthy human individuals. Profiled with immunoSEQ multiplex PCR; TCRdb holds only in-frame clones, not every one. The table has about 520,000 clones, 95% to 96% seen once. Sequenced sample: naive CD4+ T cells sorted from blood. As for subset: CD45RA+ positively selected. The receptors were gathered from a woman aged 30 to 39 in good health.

DNA of the CDR3: TGTGCCAGCAGCCCCGGGACTAGCTTATACAATGAGCAGTTCTTC. It specifies CASSPGTSLYNEQFF. The V and J genes are TRBV5-5 and TRBJ2-1, with 9 bases that match TRBD2. Trimming at V came to 4 bases and at J to 4 bases, leaving 6 bases not matched to a gene. The CDR3 is made up of 15 amino acids. Germline V lookup: CDR1 SGHKS, CDR2 YYEKEE (reference sequence). Complete variable domain (other parts from reference TRBV5-5 and TRBJ2-1): DAGVTQSPTHLIKTRGQQVTLRCSPISGHKSVSWYQQVLGQGPQFIFQYYEKEERGRGNFPDRFSARQFPNYSSELNVNALLLGDSALYLCASSPGTSLYNEQFFGPGTRLTVL.

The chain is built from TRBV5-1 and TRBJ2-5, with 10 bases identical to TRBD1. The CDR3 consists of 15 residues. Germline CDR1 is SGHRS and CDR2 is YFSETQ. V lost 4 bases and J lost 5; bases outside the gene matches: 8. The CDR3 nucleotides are TGCGCCAGCAGCCCCCCCGGGACAGGGGCGGAGACCCAGTACTTC. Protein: CASSPPGTGAETQYF.

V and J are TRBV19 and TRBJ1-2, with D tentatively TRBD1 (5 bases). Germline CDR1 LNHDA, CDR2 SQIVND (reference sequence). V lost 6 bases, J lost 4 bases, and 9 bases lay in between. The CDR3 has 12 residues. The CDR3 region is CASRTAFYGYTF. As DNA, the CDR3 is TGTGCCAGTAGGACAGCATTCTATGGCTACACCTTC. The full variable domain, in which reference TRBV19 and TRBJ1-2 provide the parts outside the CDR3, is DGGITQSPKYLFRKEGQNVTLSCEQNLNHDAMYWYRQDPGQGLRLIYYSQIVNDFQKGDIAEGYSVSREKKESFPLTVTSAQKNPTAFYLCASRTAFYGYTFGSGTRLTVV.

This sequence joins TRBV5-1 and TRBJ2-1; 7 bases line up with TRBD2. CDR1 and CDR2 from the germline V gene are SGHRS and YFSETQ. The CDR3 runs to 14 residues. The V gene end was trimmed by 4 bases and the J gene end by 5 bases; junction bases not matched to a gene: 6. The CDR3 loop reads CASSRGDLDNEQFF. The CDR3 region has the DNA TGCGCCAGCAGCCGGGGGGATCTGGACAATGAGCAGTTCTTC.

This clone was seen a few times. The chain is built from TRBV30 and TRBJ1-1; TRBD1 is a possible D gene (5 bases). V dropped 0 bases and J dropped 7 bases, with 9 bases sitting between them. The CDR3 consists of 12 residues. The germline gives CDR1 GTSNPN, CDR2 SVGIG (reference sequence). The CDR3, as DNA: TGTGCCTGGAGTGTTCAGGGAGTTGAAGCTTTCTTT. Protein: CAWSVQGVEAFF.

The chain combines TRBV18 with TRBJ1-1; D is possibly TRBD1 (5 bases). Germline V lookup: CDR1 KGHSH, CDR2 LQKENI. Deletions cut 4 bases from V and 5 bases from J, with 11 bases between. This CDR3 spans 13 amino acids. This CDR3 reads CASSLGWGTEAFF. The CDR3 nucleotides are TGTGCCAGCTCACTAGGGTGGGGGACTGAAGCTTTCTTT. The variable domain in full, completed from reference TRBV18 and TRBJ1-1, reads NAGVMQNPRHLVRRRGQEARLRCSPMKGHSHVYWYRQLPEEGLKFMVYLQKENIIDESGMPKERFSAEFPKEGPSILRIQQVVRGDSAAYFCASSLGWGTEAFFGQGTRLTVV.

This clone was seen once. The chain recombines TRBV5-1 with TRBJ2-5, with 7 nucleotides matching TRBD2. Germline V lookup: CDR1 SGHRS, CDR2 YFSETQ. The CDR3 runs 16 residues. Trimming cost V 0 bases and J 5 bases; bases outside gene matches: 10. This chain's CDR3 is CASSLAPRESRETQYF. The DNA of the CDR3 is TGCGCCAGCAGCTTGGCCCCGCGGGAGTCCCGGGAGACCCAGTACTTC.

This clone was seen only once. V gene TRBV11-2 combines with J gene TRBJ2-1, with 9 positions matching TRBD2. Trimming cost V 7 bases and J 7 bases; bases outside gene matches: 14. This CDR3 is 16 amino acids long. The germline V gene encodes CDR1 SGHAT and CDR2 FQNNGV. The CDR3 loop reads CASTLGLLAGQNEQFF. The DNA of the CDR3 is TGTGCCAGCACCCTTGGTTTACTAGCGGGCCAAAATGAGCAGTTCTTC.

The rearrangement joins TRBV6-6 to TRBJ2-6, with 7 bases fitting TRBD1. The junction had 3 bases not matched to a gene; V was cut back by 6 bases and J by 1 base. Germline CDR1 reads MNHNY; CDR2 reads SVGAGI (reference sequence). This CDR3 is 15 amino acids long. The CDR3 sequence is CASRTTGSGANVLTF. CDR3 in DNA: TGTGCCAGCAGAACGACAGGGTCTGGGGCCAACGTCCTGACTTTC.

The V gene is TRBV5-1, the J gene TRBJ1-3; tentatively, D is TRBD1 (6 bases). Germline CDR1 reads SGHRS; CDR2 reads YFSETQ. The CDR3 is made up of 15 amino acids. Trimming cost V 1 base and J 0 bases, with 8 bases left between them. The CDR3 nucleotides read TGCGCCAGCAGCTTGCAAGGGGGCTCTGGAAACACCATATATTTT. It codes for CASSLQGGSGNTIYF.

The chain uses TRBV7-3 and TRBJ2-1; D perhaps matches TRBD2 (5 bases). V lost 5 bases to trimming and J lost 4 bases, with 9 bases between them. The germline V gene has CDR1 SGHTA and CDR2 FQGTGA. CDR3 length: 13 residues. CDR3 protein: CASSVREYNEQFF. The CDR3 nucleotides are TGTGCCAGCAGCGTACGGGAATACAATGAGCAGTTCTTC.

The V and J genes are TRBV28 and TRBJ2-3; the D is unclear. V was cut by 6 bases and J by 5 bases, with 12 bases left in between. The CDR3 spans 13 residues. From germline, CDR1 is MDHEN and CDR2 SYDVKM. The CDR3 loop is CASRSHEGDTQYF. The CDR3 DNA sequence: TGTGCCAGCAGATCGCATGAAGGAGATACGCAGTATTTT.

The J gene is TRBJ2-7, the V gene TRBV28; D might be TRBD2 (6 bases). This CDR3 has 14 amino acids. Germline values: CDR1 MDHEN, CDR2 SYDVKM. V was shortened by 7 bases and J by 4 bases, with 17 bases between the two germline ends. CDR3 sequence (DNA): TGTGCCAGCACCACGGTTGGCGGGAAATACGAGCAGTACTTC. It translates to CASTTVGGKYEQYF.

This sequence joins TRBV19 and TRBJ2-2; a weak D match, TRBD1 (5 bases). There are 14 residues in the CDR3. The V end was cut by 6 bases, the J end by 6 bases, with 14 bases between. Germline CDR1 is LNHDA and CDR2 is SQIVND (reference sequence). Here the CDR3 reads CASRTTGSAGELFF. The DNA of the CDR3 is TGTGCCAGTAGGACCACAGGTTCCGCCGGGGAGCTGTTTTTT.

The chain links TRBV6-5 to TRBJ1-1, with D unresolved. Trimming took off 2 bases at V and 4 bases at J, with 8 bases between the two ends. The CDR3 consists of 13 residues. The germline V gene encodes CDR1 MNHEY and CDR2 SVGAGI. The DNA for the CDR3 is TGTGCCAGCAGTTACGGGGTTGTCACTGAAGCTTTCTTT. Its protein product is CASSYGVVTEAFF.

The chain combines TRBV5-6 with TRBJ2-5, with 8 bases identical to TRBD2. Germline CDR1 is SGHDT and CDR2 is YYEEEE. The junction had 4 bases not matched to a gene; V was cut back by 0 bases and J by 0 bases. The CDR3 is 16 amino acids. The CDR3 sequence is CASSLDRGLDQETQYF. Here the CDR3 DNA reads TGTGCCAGCAGCTTGGATCGGGGACTAGACCAAGAGACCCAGTACTTC.

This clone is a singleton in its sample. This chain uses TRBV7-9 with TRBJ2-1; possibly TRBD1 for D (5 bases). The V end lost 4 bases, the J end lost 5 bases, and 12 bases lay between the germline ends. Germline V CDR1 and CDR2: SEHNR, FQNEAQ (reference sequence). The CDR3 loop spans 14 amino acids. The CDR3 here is CASSSTGADNEQFF. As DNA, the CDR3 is TGTGCCAGCAGCTCCACAGGAGCAGACAATGAGCAGTTCTTC.

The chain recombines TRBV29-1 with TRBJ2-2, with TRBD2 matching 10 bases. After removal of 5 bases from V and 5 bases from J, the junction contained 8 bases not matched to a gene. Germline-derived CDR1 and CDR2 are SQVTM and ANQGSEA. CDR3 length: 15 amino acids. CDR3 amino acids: CSVTRTSGLTGELFF. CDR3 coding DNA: TGCAGCGTTACAAGGACTAGCGGTTTGACCGGGGAGCTGTTTTTT.

CDR3 loop: CASGPPGSLAENTGELFF. DNA for the CDR3: TGTGCTAGTGGTCCGCCCGGCTCACTAGCGGAAAACACCGGGGAGCTGTTTTTT. The chain joins TRBV12-5 to TRBJ2-2, with 8 positions matching TRBD2. Germline CDR1 is LGHNT and CDR2 is FRNRAP. V shed 5 bases, J shed 2 bases, and the junction held 13 bases outside the gene matches. The CDR3 loop spans 18 amino acids.

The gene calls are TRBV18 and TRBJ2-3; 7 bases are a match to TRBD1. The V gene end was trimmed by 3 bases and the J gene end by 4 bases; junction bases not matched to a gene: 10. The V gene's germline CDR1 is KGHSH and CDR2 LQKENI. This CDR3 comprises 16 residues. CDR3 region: CASSPRNPQGPDTQYF. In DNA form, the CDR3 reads TGTGCCAGCTCACCCCGTAACCCACAGGGGCCAGATACGCAGTATTTT.

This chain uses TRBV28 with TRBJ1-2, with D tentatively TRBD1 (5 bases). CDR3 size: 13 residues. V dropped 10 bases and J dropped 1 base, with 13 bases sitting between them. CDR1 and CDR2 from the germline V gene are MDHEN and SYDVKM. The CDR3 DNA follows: TGTGCCACCGTCGGAGGGGTTAACTATGGCTACACCTTC. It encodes CATVGGVNYGYTF.